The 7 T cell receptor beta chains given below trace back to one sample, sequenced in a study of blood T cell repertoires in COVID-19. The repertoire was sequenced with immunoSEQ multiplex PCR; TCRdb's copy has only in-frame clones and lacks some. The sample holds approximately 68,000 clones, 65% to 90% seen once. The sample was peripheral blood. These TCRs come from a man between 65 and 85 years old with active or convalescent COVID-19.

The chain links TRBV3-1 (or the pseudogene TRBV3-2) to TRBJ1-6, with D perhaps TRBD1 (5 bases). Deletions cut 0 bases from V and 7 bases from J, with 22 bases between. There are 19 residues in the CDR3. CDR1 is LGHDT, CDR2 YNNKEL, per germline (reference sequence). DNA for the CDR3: TGTGCCAGCAGCCAAGATCACATTGGGGGGATCAAGGTGAATTCACCCCTCCACTTT. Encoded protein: CASSQDHIGGIKVNSPLHF.

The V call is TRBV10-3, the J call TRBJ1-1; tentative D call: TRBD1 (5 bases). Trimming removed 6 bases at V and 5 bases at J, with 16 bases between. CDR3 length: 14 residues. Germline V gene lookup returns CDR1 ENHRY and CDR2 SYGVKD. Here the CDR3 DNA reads TGTGCCATCAGGCCAGATGGGGGAGGGACTGAAGCTTTCTTT. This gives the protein CAIRPDGGGTEAFF.

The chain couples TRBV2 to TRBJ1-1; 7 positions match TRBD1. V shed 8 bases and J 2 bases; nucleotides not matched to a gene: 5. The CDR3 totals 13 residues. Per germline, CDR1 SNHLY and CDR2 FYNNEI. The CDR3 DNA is TGTGCCAGCGGGACAGTACAAAACACTGAAGCTTTCTTT. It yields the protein CASGTVQNTEAFF.

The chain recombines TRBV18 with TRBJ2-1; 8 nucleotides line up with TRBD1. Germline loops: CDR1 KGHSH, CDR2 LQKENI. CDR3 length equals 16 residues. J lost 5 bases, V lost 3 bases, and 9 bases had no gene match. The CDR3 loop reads CASSPGGGQGHNEQFF. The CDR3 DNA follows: TGTGCCAGCTCACCCGGGGGTGGACAGGGCCACAATGAGCAGTTCTTC.

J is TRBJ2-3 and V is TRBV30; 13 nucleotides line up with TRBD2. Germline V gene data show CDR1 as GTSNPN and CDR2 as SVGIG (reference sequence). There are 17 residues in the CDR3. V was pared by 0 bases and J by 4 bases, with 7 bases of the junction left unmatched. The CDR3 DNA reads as TGTGCCTGGAGTGTAGGGAGGACTAGCGGGAGTCCAGATACGCAGTATTTT. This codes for CAWSVGRTSGSPDTQYF.

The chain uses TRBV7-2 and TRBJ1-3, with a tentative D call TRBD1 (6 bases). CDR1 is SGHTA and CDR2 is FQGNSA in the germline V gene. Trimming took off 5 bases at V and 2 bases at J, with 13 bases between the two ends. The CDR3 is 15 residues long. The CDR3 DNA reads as TGTGCCAGCAGCCGGGGGGCTCCGACTGGAAACACCATATATTTT. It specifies CASSRGAPTGNTIYF.

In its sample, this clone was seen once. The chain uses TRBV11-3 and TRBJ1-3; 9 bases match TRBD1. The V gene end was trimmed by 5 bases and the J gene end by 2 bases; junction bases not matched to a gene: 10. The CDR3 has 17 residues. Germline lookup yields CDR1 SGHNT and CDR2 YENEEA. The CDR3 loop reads CASSLGQGRAAGNTIYF. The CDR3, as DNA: TGTGCCAGCAGCCTGGGACAGGGACGAGCTGCTGGAAACACCATATATTTT.